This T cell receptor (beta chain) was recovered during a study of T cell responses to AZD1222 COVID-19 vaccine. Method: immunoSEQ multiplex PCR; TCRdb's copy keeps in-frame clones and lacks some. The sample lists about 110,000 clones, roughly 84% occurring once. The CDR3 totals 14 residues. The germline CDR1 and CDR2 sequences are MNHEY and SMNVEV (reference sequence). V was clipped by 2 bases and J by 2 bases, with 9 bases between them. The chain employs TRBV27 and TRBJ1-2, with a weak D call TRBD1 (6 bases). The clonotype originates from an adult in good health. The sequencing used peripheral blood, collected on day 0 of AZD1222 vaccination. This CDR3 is CASSLRGGNYGYTF. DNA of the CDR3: TGTGCCAGCAGTTTACGGGGGGGCAACTATGGCTACACCTTC.